This T cell receptor (beta chain) was observed in a study of blood T cell repertoires in COVID-19. Looking at the study overall: Samples came from the United States, Italy and Spain, spanning acute and convalescent COVID-19.

This clone was seen once. This CDR3 has 15 amino acids. The V end was cut by 2 bases, the J end by 1 base, with 11 bases between. Germline-derived CDR1 and CDR2 are KGHSH and LQKENI. As processed by the authors: Amplification of reference gene primers provided the estimated nucleated cell counts. Data came from immunoSEQ multiplex PCR; TCRdb stores just in-frame clones and leaves some out. The V and J calls and clone size were taken over from that table, and D and trimming were inferred from the DNA. The repertoire has 120,000 or so clones, approximately 74% of them found once; the top ten carry less than 6.5%.

The chain links TRBV18 to TRBJ1-1; D unresolved. The receptor's source is a man aged 55-75 years with acute or convalescent COVID-19. Sequenced material: peripheral blood. The chain's CDR3 is CASSPNPTGNTEAFF. The CDR3 DNA reads as TGTGCCAGCTCACCAAATCCGACTGGGAACACTGAAGCTTTCTTT.